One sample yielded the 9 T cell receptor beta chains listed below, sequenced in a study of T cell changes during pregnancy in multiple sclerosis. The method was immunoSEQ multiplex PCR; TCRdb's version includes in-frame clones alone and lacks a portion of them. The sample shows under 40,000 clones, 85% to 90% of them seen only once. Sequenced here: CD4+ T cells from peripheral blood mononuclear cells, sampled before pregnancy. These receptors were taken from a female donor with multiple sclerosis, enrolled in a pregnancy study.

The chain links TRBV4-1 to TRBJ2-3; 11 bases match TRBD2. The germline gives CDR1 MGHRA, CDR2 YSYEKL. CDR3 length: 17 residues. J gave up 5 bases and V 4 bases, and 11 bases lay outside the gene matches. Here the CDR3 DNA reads TGCGCCAGCAGCCCCCCTCGGGGACTAGCGGCTTTAGATACGCAGTATTTT. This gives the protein CASSPPRGLAALDTQYF.

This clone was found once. CDR3 in amino acids: CASSMTIRGNTEAFF. CDR3 DNA: TGTGCCAGTAGTATGACCATAAGGGGGAACACTGAAGCTTTCTTT. This rearrangement joins TRBV19 to TRBJ1-1; perhaps TRBD1 as D (5 bases). Trimming shortened V by 3 bases and J by 1 base, and 12 bases separated the two germline ends. CDR1 and CDR2 (germline): LNHDA, SQIVND (reference sequence). The CDR3 loop spans 15 amino acids.

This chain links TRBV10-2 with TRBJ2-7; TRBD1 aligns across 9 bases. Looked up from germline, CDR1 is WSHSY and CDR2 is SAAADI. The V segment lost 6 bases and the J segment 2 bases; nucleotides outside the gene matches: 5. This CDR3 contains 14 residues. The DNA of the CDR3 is TGCGCCAGCAGGTCGACAGGGGGGCCCTACGAGCAGTACTTC. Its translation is CASRSTGGPYEQYF.

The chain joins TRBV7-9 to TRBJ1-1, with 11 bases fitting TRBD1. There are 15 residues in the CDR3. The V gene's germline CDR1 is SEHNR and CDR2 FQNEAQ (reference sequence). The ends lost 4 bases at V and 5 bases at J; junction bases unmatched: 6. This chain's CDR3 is CASSSLDRGQTEAFF. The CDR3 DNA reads TGTGCCAGCAGCTCCCTGGACAGGGGGCAGACTGAAGCTTTCTTT.

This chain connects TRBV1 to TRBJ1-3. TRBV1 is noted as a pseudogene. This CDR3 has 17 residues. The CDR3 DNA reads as TGCACCAGCAGCCAAGATCCTGGCGGGAGCTCTGGAAACACCATATATTTT. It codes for CTSSQDPGGSSGNTIYF.

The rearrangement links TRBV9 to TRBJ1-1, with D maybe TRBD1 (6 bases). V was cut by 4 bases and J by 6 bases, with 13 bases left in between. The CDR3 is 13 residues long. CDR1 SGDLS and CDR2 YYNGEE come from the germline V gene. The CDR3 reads CASSRDISSEAFF. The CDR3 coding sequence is TGTGCCAGCAGCCGGGACATTTCCTCTGAAGCTTTCTTT.

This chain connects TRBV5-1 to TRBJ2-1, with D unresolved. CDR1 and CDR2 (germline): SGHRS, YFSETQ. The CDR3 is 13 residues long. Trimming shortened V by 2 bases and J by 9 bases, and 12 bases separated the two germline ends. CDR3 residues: CASSLGGGSEQFF. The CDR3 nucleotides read TGCGCCAGCAGCTTAGGCGGCGGCAGTGAGCAGTTCTTC.

The CDR3 bases are TGTGCCAGCAGCGGGGACAGGGCTGCCGGGGAGCTGTTTTTT. Translating gives CASSGDRAAGELFF. This sequence joins TRBV7-2 and TRBJ2-2; 9 positions agree with TRBD1. The J segment lost 6 bases and the V segment lost 5 bases, leaving 4 bases of the junction unmatched. Germline loops: CDR1 SGHTA, CDR2 FQGNSA. CDR3 length: 14 amino acids.

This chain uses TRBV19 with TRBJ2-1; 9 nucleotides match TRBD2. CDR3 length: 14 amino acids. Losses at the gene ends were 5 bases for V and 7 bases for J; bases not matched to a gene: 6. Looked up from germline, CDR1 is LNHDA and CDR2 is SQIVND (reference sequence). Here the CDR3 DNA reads TGTGCCAGTAGTCTAGGGACTAGCCTAAATGAGCAGTTCTTC. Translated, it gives CASSLGTSLNEQFF.